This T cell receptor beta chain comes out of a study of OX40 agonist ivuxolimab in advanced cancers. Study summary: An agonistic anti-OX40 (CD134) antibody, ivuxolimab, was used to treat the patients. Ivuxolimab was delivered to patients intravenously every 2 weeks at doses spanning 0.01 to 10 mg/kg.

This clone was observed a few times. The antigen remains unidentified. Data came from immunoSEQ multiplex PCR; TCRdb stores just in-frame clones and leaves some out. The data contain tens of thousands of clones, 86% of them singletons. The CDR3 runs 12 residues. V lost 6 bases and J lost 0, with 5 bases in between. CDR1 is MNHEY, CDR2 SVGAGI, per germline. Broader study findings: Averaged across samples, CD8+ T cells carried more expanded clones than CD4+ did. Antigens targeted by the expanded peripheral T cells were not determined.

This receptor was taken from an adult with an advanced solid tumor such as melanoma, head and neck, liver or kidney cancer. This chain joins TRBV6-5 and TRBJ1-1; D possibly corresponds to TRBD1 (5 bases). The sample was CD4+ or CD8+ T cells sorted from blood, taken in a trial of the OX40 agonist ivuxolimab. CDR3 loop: CASRGLNTEAFF. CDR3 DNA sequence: TGTGCCAGCAGGGGGCTGAACACTGAAGCTTTCTTT.